The sequence of this TCR beta chain was determined in a study of blood T cell repertoires in COVID-19. Study overall: Spain, Italy and the United States supplied samples that represented acute and convalescent COVID-19. PBMCs, B-cell-depleted T cells, or T cells provided the cDNA or gDNA that made up the material.

Per the germline V gene, CDR1 is SEHNR and CDR2 is FQNEAQ (reference sequence). The V end was cut by 3 bases, the J end by 4 bases, with 10 bases between. The CDR3 sequence is 13 residues long. Clones were read by immunoSEQ multiplex PCR, and TCRdb kept only the in-frame ones, dropping some. The profile shows some 260,000 clones, about 80% of them singletons. V is TRBV7-9 and J is TRBJ2-7; unclear D gene. This sequence originates from a man aged 80 or over with acute or convalescent COVID-19. Sequences were obtained from peripheral blood. The chain's CDR3 is CASSFINGYEQYF. The CDR3 DNA follows: TGTGCCAGCAGCTTTATTAACGGGTACGAGCAGTACTTC.